This TCR beta chain was captured by sequencing in a study of T-cell memory formation after mild COVID-19. Looked up from germline, CDR1 is SQVTM and CDR2 is ANQGSEA. The V end was cut by 4 bases, the J end by 0 bases, with 8 bases between. The CDR3 totals 13 residues. TCRdb fed the 5' RACE reads into MiXCR, producing one record per CDR3 protein. The sample records more than 150,000 distinct CDR3 sequences, about a fifth being singletons. The chain combines TRBV29-1 with TRBJ2-3; the D is unclear. Material for sequencing was PBMCs or a T cell subset sorted from them (not recorded which). The sequence derives from an adult woman who had mild COVID-19 (a few samples of this study predate the infection). Cell type and time point are not known. The CDR3 sequence: CSVGQSSTDTQYF. In nucleotides, the CDR3 is TGCAGCGTTGGCCAGTCTAGCACAGATACGCAGTATTTT.